This T cell receptor (beta chain) was sequenced for a study of blood T cell repertoires in COVID-19. Background on the study: The study drew acute and convalescent COVID-19 samples from the United States, Italy and Spain.

Germline V gene lookup returns CDR1 SGHNT and CDR2 YYREEE (reference sequence). This CDR3 is 14 amino acids long. J was trimmed by 1 base and V by 4 bases; bases with no gene match: 4. This table comes from immunoSEQ multiplex PCR, and its TCRdb copy is limited to in-frame clones, with some not included. The data show around 170,000 clones, about four fifths seen once. The sequence derives from a man between 18 and 35 years old with active or convalescent COVID-19. The chain uses TRBV5-4 and TRBJ2-5; TRBD1 aligns across 7 bases. Material: peripheral blood. The CDR3 region is CASSPGTVQETQYF. The CDR3, as DNA: TGTGCCAGCAGCCCTGGGACAGTCCAAGAGACCCAGTACTTC.